This entry lists 17 T cell receptor beta chains sequenced from one sample in a study of blood T cell repertoires in COVID-19. Profiling relied on immunoSEQ multiplex PCR, and the TCRdb table lists in-frame clones only, not all of them. The sample has more than 200,000 clones, 75% to 85% seen once. The material sequenced was PBMCs or T cells enriched from blood (not recorded which). The origin of the receptors is a man aged 25-45 years with acute COVID-19.

V and J are TRBV7-3 and TRBJ2-5; TRBD2 matches at 12 bases. The length of the CDR3 is 14 residues. The V gene's germline CDR1 is SGHTA and CDR2 FQGTGA. With V trimmed by 5 bases and J by 5 bases, 3 bases remained unmatched. CDR3 protein: CASSGGTSGETQYF. The CDR3 DNA reads TGTGCCAGCAGCGGGGGGACTAGCGGGGAGACCCAGTACTTC.

CDR3 sequence: CASAGAPLIISNTGELFF. CDR3 DNA: TGTGCGAGTGCTGGGGCGCCACTAATAATTTCGAACACCGGGGAGCTGTTTTTT. V gene TRBV19 combines with J gene TRBJ2-2, with D tentatively TRBD1 (5 bases). The CDR3 loop spans 18 amino acids. Germline values: CDR1 LNHDA, CDR2 SQIVND (reference sequence).

This clone was seen just once. The chain uses TRBV30 and TRBJ1-6, with 9 bases lining up with TRBD1. CDR1 is GTSNPN and CDR2 is SVGIG in the germline V gene (reference sequence). The CDR3 is 19 amino acids. The V gene end was trimmed by 0 bases and the J gene end by 6 bases; junction bases not matched to a gene: 15. The CDR3 DNA follows: TGTGCCTGGAGTGTACAGGGGACAGGGAGGGTGGAAGGTAATTCACCCCTCCACTTT. It encodes CAWSVQGTGRVEGNSPLHF.

The chain links TRBV30 to TRBJ2-7; D is undetermined. Between the trimmed V and J ends, which lost 5 bases and 3 bases, there was a span of 11 bases. This CDR3 is 12 amino acids long. The germline V gene has CDR1 GTSNPN and CDR2 SVGIG (reference sequence). The CDR3 loop reads CAWGLTLYEQYF. The DNA for the CDR3 is TGTGCCTGGGGGCTGACACTCTACGAGCAGTACTTC.

The chain recombines TRBV27 with TRBJ1-6, with 8 bases matching TRBD1. Trimming removed 7 bases from V and 0 bases from J; junction bases left unmatched: 8. CDR1 is MNHEY, CDR2 SMNVEV, per germline (reference sequence). The CDR3 extends over 17 amino acids. DNA of the CDR3: TGTGCCAGCAAGATAACAGGGGGTAGCTCCTATAATTCACCCCTCCACTTT. This gives the protein CASKITGGSSYNSPLHF.

The V and J genes are TRBV10-1 and TRBJ2-3; possible D gene TRBD2, 6 bases. CDR1 is WNHNN and CDR2 is SYGVQD in the germline V gene (reference sequence). Trimming shortened V by 5 bases and J by 2 bases, and 11 bases separated the two germline ends. This CDR3 spans 14 amino acids. The CDR3 here is CASSRRGTTDTQYF. For the CDR3, the DNA is TGCGCCAGCAGTCGGCGCGGGACCACAGATACGCAGTATTTT.

V and J are TRBV7-9 and TRBJ1-2; 7 nucleotides match TRBD1. CDR1 is SEHNR, CDR2 FQNEAQ, per germline (reference sequence). The CDR3 has 13 amino acids. V was pared by 5 bases and J by 13 bases, with 13 bases of the junction left unmatched. The CDR3 spells CASSQIRTGERTF. The CDR3 DNA reads as TGTGCCAGCAGCCAAATCCGGACAGGAGAGCGCACCTTC. Supplemented by reference TRBV7-9 and TRBJ1-2, the full variable domain reads DTGVSQNPRHKITKRGQNVTFRCDPISEHNRLYWYRQTLGQGPEFLTYFQNEAQLEKSRLLSDRFSAERPKGSFSTLEIQRTEQGDSAMYLCASSQIRTGERTFGSGTRLTVV.

The rearrangement links TRBV6-4 to TRBJ2-3; 8 bases line up with TRBD2. Germline CDR1 MRHNA, CDR2 SNTAGT. The CDR3 spans 16 residues. Trimming removed 0 bases from V and 1 base from J; junction bases left unmatched: 3. The CDR3 sequence is CASSDSTGGGTDTQYF. CDR3 bases: TGTGCCAGCAGTGACTCTACGGGGGGGGGCACAGATACGCAGTATTTT.

The chain recombines TRBV19 with TRBJ2-7; D may be TRBD2 (6 bases). The CDR3 sequence is 15 residues long. Germline V gene sequence: CDR1 LNHDA, CDR2 SQIVND (reference sequence). V lost 3 bases to trimming and J lost 2 bases, with 14 bases between them. For the CDR3, the DNA is TGTGCCAGTAGTATGGGAGGAGGAGACGCCTACGAGCAGTACTTC. Translated, it gives CASSMGGGDAYEQYF.

The gene calls are TRBV6-1 and TRBJ1-6; 7 bases are shared with TRBD1. Germline values: CDR1 MNHNS, CDR2 SASEGT. This CDR3 comprises 15 residues. V dropped 2 bases and J dropped 7; count of bases not matched to a gene: 5. CDR3 DNA sequence: TGTGCCAGCAGTGAAACCTCAGGGGGGAATTCACCCCTCCACTTT. Its protein product is CASSETSGGNSPLHF.

This chain connects TRBV5-4 to TRBJ2-1; 7 bases are a match to TRBD2. This CDR3 has 16 residues. Germline-derived CDR1 and CDR2 are SGHNT and YYREEE (reference sequence). Trimming removed 3 bases from V and 1 base from J; junction bases left unmatched: 7. CDR3 nucleotides: TGTGCCAGCAGCTCGGTGGTGGGGGGGTCCTACAATGAGCAGTTCTTC. Its protein is CASSSVVGGSYNEQFF.

The rearrangement joins TRBV18 to TRBJ2-3; TRBD2 matches 8 bases. The ends lost 3 bases at V and 1 base at J; junction bases unmatched: 6. The CDR3 is 16 amino acids. Germline V gives CDR1 KGHSH, CDR2 LQKENI. DNA for the CDR3: TGTGCCAGCTCACCGCGGAGCGGGGGAGGCACAGATACGCAGTATTTT. As protein: CASSPRSGGGTDTQYF.

The J gene is TRBJ2-3, the V gene TRBV4-1, with 8 bases aligning to TRBD2. Germline assignment: CDR1 MGHRA and CDR2 YSYEKL. This CDR3 contains 14 residues. V lost 1 base to trimming and J lost 4 bases; unmatched junction nucleotides: 1. The CDR3: CASSQAGGPDTQYF. For the CDR3, the DNA is TGCGCCAGCAGCCAAGCGGGGGGGCCAGATACGCAGTATTTT.

The chain combines TRBV24-1 with TRBJ1-1; unclear D gene. Germline V lookup: CDR1 KGHDR, CDR2 SFDVKD. V lost 1 base to trimming and J lost 1 base, with 9 bases between them. This CDR3 is built from 15 residues. As DNA, the CDR3 is TGTGCCACCAGTGATTTAGGCGGTCAGAACACTGAAGCTTTCTTT. This translates into CATSDLGGQNTEAFF.

The V and J genes are TRBV2 and TRBJ2-6; 9 bases are a match to TRBD1. V was clipped by 10 bases and J by 4 bases; unmatched bases: 8. Per the germline V gene, CDR1 is SNHLY and CDR2 is FYNNEI. The CDR3 is made up of 15 amino acids. The CDR3 protein is CAKMTGGQGANVLTF. The CDR3 bases are TGTGCCAAGATGACAGGGGGGCAAGGGGCCAACGTCCTGACTTTC.

The CDR3 region has the DNA TGTGCCAGCGGGGGGGCCGGCTCCTACAATGAGCAGTTCTTC. It yields the protein CASGGAGSYNEQFF. The V gene is TRBV5-4, the J gene TRBJ2-1, with D tentatively TRBD2 (7 bases). Trimming shortened V by 7 bases and J by 0 bases, and 11 bases separated the two germline ends. CDR3 length: 14 amino acids. Germline CDR1 SGHNT, CDR2 YYREEE (reference sequence).

This rearrangement joins TRBV2 to TRBJ2-7; 9 bases agree with TRBD1. Germline V lookup: CDR1 SNHLY, CDR2 FYNNEI. Trimming took 9 bases from V and 2 from J; bases not matched to a gene: 11. This CDR3 has 15 amino acids. The CDR3 DNA sequence: TGTGCCAGTAAGACAGGGGGACAAATCCCCTACGAGCAGTACTTC. Residues: CASKTGGQIPYEQYF.